The sequence of this T cell receptor beta chain was determined in a study of spatial heterogeneity in lung cancer. Looking at the study overall: The donors, 70 to 80 patients with untreated early-stage non-small cell lung cancer, provided the samples. Detected sequences consistently included more beta-chain ones than alpha-chain ones. Study observations and caveats: Relative to follow-up, resection was when ubiquitous expanded tumor TCRs appeared more in blood.

Time point denoted: blood at routine non-recurrence follow-up after resection. The study sequenced unsorted whole RNA from tumor, nontumor lung or frozen PBMC. TCRdb passed the 5' RACE reads through MiXCR, listing each CDR3 protein once. The repertoire holds about 120,000 distinct CDR3 sequences, with 12% as singletons. This clonotype has at least ten counts. Its antigen is still unknown. V lost 5 bases, J lost 3 bases, and 17 bases lay in between. Germline CDR1 is MNHEY and CDR2 is SMNVEV (reference sequence). CDR3 size: 15 residues. The TCR sequence derives from a male donor with early-stage non-small cell lung cancer. The rearrangement links TRBV27 to TRBJ2-7, with D perhaps matching TRBD1 (6 bases). The sequences come from PBMCs, collected at follow-up. The CDR3 spells CASSRSGVIHYEQYF. The CDR3 region has the DNA TGTGCCAGCAGTCGCTCAGGGGTTATACACTACGAGCAGTACTTC.